A single sample is the source of the 28 T cell receptor beta chains below, sequenced in a study of blood T cell repertoires in COVID-19. Here immunoSEQ multiplex PCR was the method, and the copy in TCRdb shows in-frame clones only, minus some. This sample carries over 200,000 clones, roughly 90% of them seen once, and the ten largest clones take less than 3.5%. The sequencing input was peripheral blood. The receptors were sampled from a woman aged 60-75 years with acute or convalescent COVID-19.

The gene calls are TRBV6-4 and TRBJ1-1; D is perhaps TRBD1 (5 bases). The CDR3 is 15 amino acids. CDR1 and CDR2 from the germline V gene are MRHNA and SNTAGT. Deletions cut 5 bases from V and 3 bases from J, with 16 bases between. DNA of the CDR3: TGTGCCAGCAGTCCCCAGGGAATTAGGGACACTGAAGCTTTCTTT. Encoded protein: CASSPQGIRDTEAFF.

V usage is TRBV30 and J usage is TRBJ2-3, with TRBD2 identical over 9 bases. The germline CDR1 and CDR2 sequences are GTSNPN and SVGIG (reference sequence). V shed 3 bases and J 4 bases; nucleotides not matched to a gene: 8. The CDR3 totals 15 residues. For the CDR3, the DNA is TGTGCCTGGAGGCGTATAGCGGGAGCTGCAGATACGCAGTATTTT. Residues: CAWRRIAGAADTQYF.

This clone was observed a single time. The V gene is TRBV5-1, the J gene TRBJ2-5; D might be TRBD1 (7 bases). Germline V gene sequence: CDR1 SGHRS, CDR2 YFSETQ. The CDR3 consists of 13 residues. The V end lost 0 bases, the J end lost 6 bases, and 9 bases lay between the germline ends. In DNA form, the CDR3 reads TGCGCCAGCAGCTTGGCAGGGGGGCAGACCCAGTACTTC. Its protein is CASSLAGGQTQYF.

This clone was observed once. The chain recombines TRBV5-1 with TRBJ2-5; a possible D gene is TRBD1 (5 bases). Germline CDR1 is SGHRS and CDR2 is YFSETQ. V lost 1 base, J lost 5 bases, and 18 bases lay in between. The length of the CDR3 is 16 residues. The CDR3 sequence is CASSLSRGIESETQYF. CDR3 DNA: TGCGCCAGCAGCTTGAGTAGGGGCATCGAAAGTGAGACCCAGTACTTC.

The V gene is TRBV9, the J gene TRBJ2-5; 16 nucleotides align to TRBD2. Germline loops: CDR1 SGDLS, CDR2 YYNGEE. Unmatched junction bases numbered 8, after V lost 4 bases and J lost 5 bases. The CDR3 runs 17 residues. The CDR3 DNA reads as TGTGCCAGCAGCCCGGGACTAGCGGGGGGGCTGGGGGAGACCCAGTACTTC. It yields the protein CASSPGLAGGLGETQYF.

V is TRBV4-2 and J is TRBJ2-1; D gene unclear. Trimming cost V 4 bases and J 8 bases, with 15 bases left between them. Looked up from germline, CDR1 is LGHNA and CDR2 is YNFKEQ. The CDR3 has 14 residues. The CDR3 bases are TGTGCCAGCAGCCTGGAATCCGGAGCGTATGAGCAGTTCTTC. Its translation: CASSLESGAYEQFF.

This clone was recorded only once. The V gene is TRBV24-1, the J gene TRBJ2-2; D gene uncertain. CDR1 is KGHDR, CDR2 SFDVKD, per germline. Trimming removed 6 bases from V and 3 bases from J, with 10 bases in between. The CDR3 runs to 14 residues. For the CDR3, the DNA is TGTGCCACCAGTAGAGACACATACACCGGGGAGCTGTTTTTT. Translation gives CATSRDTYTGELFF.

This chain uses TRBV6-5 with TRBJ2-1; a possible D gene is TRBD2 (5 bases). The germline gives CDR1 MNHEY, CDR2 SVGAGI. Trimming left V 6 bases short and J 7 bases short, with 13 bases between. This CDR3 is 13 amino acids long. Written as DNA, the CDR3 is TGTGCCAGCAGCTTTTTCTCGGGGAATGAGCAGTTCTTC. Translation: CASSFFSGNEQFF.

This clone was picked up a small number of times. V usage is TRBV28 and J usage is TRBJ2-7; tentatively, D is TRBD1 (5 bases). The V end lost 8 bases, the J end lost 5 bases, and 13 bases lay between the germline ends. The germline V gene has CDR1 MDHEN and CDR2 SYDVKM. There are 12 residues in the CDR3. In nucleotides, the CDR3 is TGTGCCAGCGTTGGAAGGGGCGACGAGCAGTACTTC. Translating it yields CASVGRGDEQYF. The variable domain in full, with the rest retrieved from reference TRBV28 and TRBJ2-7, is DVKVTQSSRYLVKRTGEKVFLECVQDMDHENMFWYRQDPGLGLRLIYFSYDVKMKEKGDIPEGYSVSREKKERFSLILESASTNQTSMYLCASVGRGDEQYFGPGTRLTVT.

The chain employs TRBV6-5 and TRBJ1-4; tentative D call: TRBD1 (6 bases). Germline V gene sequence: CDR1 MNHEY, CDR2 SVGAGI. This CDR3 has 15 residues. V gave up 7 bases and J gave up 5 bases, with 17 bases separating them. The CDR3, as DNA: TGTGCCAGCACTACTAACCAGGGGTTGAATGAAAAACTGTTTTTT. Encoded protein: CASTTNQGLNEKLFF.

The rearrangement joins TRBV11-3 to TRBJ2-2, with 13 positions matching TRBD2. With V trimmed by 5 bases and J by 6 bases, 6 bases remained unmatched. Looked up from germline, CDR1 is SGHNT and CDR2 is YENEEA. This CDR3 is built from 16 residues. The CDR3 spells CASSGTSGVGAGELFF. DNA for the CDR3: TGTGCCAGCAGCGGGACTAGCGGGGTGGGCGCCGGGGAGCTGTTTTTT.

The chain carries TRBV7-2 and TRBJ2-1, with TRBD2 matching 9 bases. Unmatched junction bases numbered 6, after V lost 5 bases and J lost 4 bases. Germline V CDR1 and CDR2: SGHTA, FQGNSA. The CDR3 spans 15 residues. CDR3 nucleotides: TGTGCCAGCAGCCCGACTAGCGGATTTTACAATGAGCAGTTCTTC. Its protein is CASSPTSGFYNEQFF.

The chain has TRBV18 and TRBJ1-1; 8 nucleotides match TRBD1. Germline V lookup: CDR1 KGHSH, CDR2 LQKENI. V dropped 4 bases and J dropped 1; count of bases not matched to a gene: 8. The CDR3 has 16 amino acids. The CDR3 DNA reads as TGTGCCAGCTCACTAGGGTGGACAGGGCAGAACACTGAAGCTTTCTTT. This sequence encodes CASSLGWTGQNTEAFF.

The chain has TRBV12-5 and TRBJ2-3; D remains unclear. V was shortened by 5 bases and J by 1 base, with 7 bases between the two germline ends. The germline V gene has CDR1 LGHNT and CDR2 FRNRAP. The CDR3 is 13 residues long. CDR3 loop: CASGGQRTDTQYF. DNA of the CDR3: TGTGCTAGTGGTGGGCAGCGCACAGATACGCAGTATTTT.

This chain joins TRBV7-8 and TRBJ1-4, with TRBD1 matching over 9 bases. The CDR3 spans 15 residues. The germline CDR1 and CDR2 sequences are SGHVS and FQNEAQ. J gave up 2 bases and V 4 bases, and 2 bases lay outside the gene matches. CDR3 amino acids: CASSSGTGTNEKLFF. The CDR3 DNA is TGTGCCAGCAGCTCGGGGACAGGGACTAATGAAAAACTGTTTTTT.

The J gene is TRBJ1-2, the V gene TRBV10-3; 7 bases line up with TRBD1. The V and J ends lost 7 bases and 2 bases, in that order; junction bases with no gene match: 7. Germline loops: CDR1 ENHRY, CDR2 SYGVKD. This CDR3 region has 14 residues. The CDR3 coding sequence is TGTGCCATCAACAGGGACAGTCCAAACTATGGCTACACCTTC. This codes for CAINRDSPNYGYTF.

The chain carries TRBV28 and TRBJ1-4; D unclear. The V end lost 7 bases, the J end lost 7 bases, and 13 bases lay between the germline ends. This CDR3 has 13 residues. Germline V lookup: CDR1 MDHEN, CDR2 SYDVKM. Here the CDR3 reads CASNERVGEKLFF. CDR3 coding DNA: TGTGCCAGCAATGAGAGGGTGGGTGAAAAACTGTTTTTT.

The chain carries TRBV2 and TRBJ1-6; D unclear. This CDR3 has 16 residues. Trimming took 5 bases from V and 6 from J, leaving 17 bases between them. Looked up from germline, CDR1 is SNHLY and CDR2 is FYNNEI. CDR3 in DNA: TGTGCCAGCAGTACCTTCTCCGGGGTGGCTAATTCACCCCTCCACTTT. Translated, it gives CASSTFSGVANSPLHF.

CDR3 loop: CASKGVRATYEQYF. The CDR3 DNA is TGTGCCAGCAAAGGCGTCAGGGCAACCTACGAGCAGTACTTC. J is TRBJ2-7 and V is TRBV28; D might be TRBD1 (5 bases). The CDR3 spans 14 residues. Germline CDR1 and CDR2: MDHEN and SYDVKM. Trimming took 7 bases from V and 2 from J, leaving 15 bases between them. Full variable domain (rest looked up from reference TRBV28 and TRBJ2-7): DVKVTQSSRYLVKRTGEKVFLECVQDMDHENMFWYRQDPGLGLRLIYFSYDVKMKEKGDIPEGYSVSREKKERFSLILESASTNQTSMYLCASKGVRATYEQYFGPGTRLTVT.

V and J are TRBV5-4 and TRBJ1-1, with unresolved D. The CDR3 has 14 amino acids. CDR1 is SGHNT and CDR2 is YYREEE in the germline V gene (reference sequence). The germline V and J ends were trimmed by 4 bases and 1 base, with 11 bases remaining between them. The CDR3 sequence is CASSPLGGNTEAFF. CDR3 bases: TGTGCCAGCAGCCCGTTAGGAGGGAACACTGAAGCTTTCTTT.

This clone was detected only once. The chain couples TRBV4-3 to TRBJ1-4, with D uncertain. The ends were cut back, 4 bases at V and 7 bases at J, with 13 bases in the middle. Germline loops: CDR1 LGHNA, CDR2 YSLEER. The CDR3 sequence is 14 residues long. This CDR3 is CASSPRVRGEKLFF. CDR3 nucleotides: TGCGCCAGCAGCCCCCGGGTGCGGGGTGAAAAACTGTTTTTT.

The chain is built from TRBV28 and TRBJ1-2, with 9 bases that match TRBD1. CDR1 MDHEN and CDR2 SYDVKM come from the germline V gene. V trimming: 3 bases; J trimming: 10 bases; junction bases outside the gene matches: 9. The CDR3 covers 14 residues. Here the CDR3 DNA reads TGTGCCAGCAGTTTGGCCGGGACAGGGAAAGCCTACACCTTC. Translation gives CASSLAGTGKAYTF.

The chain is built from TRBV13 and TRBJ2-3; TRBD2 aligns across 11 bases. V shed 5 bases and J 2 bases; nucleotides not matched to a gene: 3. The length of the CDR3 is 15 residues. Germline values: CDR1 PRHDT, CDR2 FYEKMQ (reference sequence). The CDR3 is CASSETSGDTDTQYF. CDR3 coding DNA: TGTGCCAGCAGCGAGACTAGCGGGGACACAGATACGCAGTATTTT.

This chain links TRBV11-2 with TRBJ1-5; 8 bases line up with TRBD1. The ends lost 1 base at V and 3 bases at J; junction bases unmatched: 2. The CDR3 is 15 amino acids. CDR1 SGHAT and CDR2 FQNNGV come from the germline V gene. In DNA, the CDR3 is TGTGCCAGCAGCTTAGGACAGGGGTACAATCAGCCCCAGCATTTT. This codes for CASSLGQGYNQPQHF.

V is TRBV12-5 and J is TRBJ2-1; tentatively, D is TRBD2 (6 bases). CDR3 size: 16 residues. The germline CDR1 and CDR2 sequences are LGHNT and FRNRAP. V lost 1 base and J 0 bases, leaving 10 bases between the germline ends. The CDR3 DNA reads TGTGCTAGTGGTTTGGCGGGACTCGCCTCCTACAATGAGCAGTTCTTC. Its protein product is CASGLAGLASYNEQFF.

CDR3 bases: TGTGCCTGGAGTCCCGGGACAGGGGACACAGATACGCAGTATTTT. Its protein product is CAWSPGTGDTDTQYF. The chain carries TRBV30 and TRBJ2-3; TRBD1 matches at 10 bases. V dropped 2 bases and J dropped 2; count of bases not matched to a gene: 4. Germline CDR1 is GTSNPN and CDR2 is SVGIG (reference sequence). CDR3 length: 15 amino acids.

This rearrangement joins TRBV18 to TRBJ2-7, with TRBD1 as a possible D gene (5 bases). Germline V gene sequence: CDR1 KGHSH, CDR2 LQKENI. CDR3 length: 17 residues. Trimming removed 9 bases at V and 5 bases at J, with 29 bases between. CDR3 region: CARKTPIKQGPPHEQYF. The CDR3 coding sequence is TGTGCCAGAAAAACCCCAATCAAGCAGGGTCCTCCCCACGAGCAGTACTTC.

This chain uses TRBV10-1 with TRBJ2-2, with a weak D call TRBD1 (5 bases). Germline assignment: CDR1 WNHNN and CDR2 SYGVQD (reference sequence). CDR3 length equals 14 residues. V lost 5 bases and J 6 bases, leaving 13 bases between the germline ends. CDR3: CASSLDSRPGELFF. In DNA, the CDR3 is TGCGCCAGCAGTCTAGACAGCCGGCCCGGGGAGCTGTTTTTT.